A single sample gave rise to the 19 T cell receptor beta chains below, sequenced in a study of CD8+CD57+ T cells in acquired aplastic anemia. Genomic DNA was employed as the template in profiling TCR beta VDJ and CDR3. TCRdb passed the reads through MiXCR, listing each CDR3 protein once. Found here are about 180,000 distinct CDR3 sequences, roughly half of them singletons; the top ten hold under 3%. The sample was sorted CD4+, CD8+, or CD8+CD57+ T cells (not recorded which) from PBMCs. These receptors originate from a human donor in good health.

This clonotype has at least ten counts. The CDR3 loop reads CASSLRDGAPEQYF. CDR3 coding DNA: TGTGCCAGCAGCCTCCGGGACGGAGCCCCCGAGCAGTACTTC. The V call is TRBV6-1, the J call TRBJ2-7; possibly TRBD1 or TRBD2 for D (5 bases each). V was shortened by 6 bases and J by 6 bases, with 18 bases between the two germline ends. The CDR3 spans 14 residues. Germline CDR1 reads MNHNS; CDR2 reads SASEGT.

The CDR3 sequence: CSALDRDGPYNEQFF. DNA of the CDR3: TGCAGTGCCCTTGACAGGGATGGGCCTTACAATGAGCAGTTCTTC. This chain joins TRBV20-1 and TRBJ2-1, with TRBD1 matching over 7 bases. The CDR3 is made up of 15 amino acids. Germline V CDR1 and CDR2: DFQATT, SNEGSKA (reference sequence). V gave up 6 bases and J gave up 4 bases; unmatched junction bases: 12.

This clonotype was seen many times. V is TRBV12-3 or TRBV12-4 and J is TRBJ2-7, with TRBD1 identical over 7 bases. The CDR3 covers 13 residues. The junction had 7 bases not matched to a gene; V was cut back by 5 bases and J by 6 bases. The CDR3, as DNA: TGTGCCAGCAGTAACAGGGGTGCCTCCGAGCAGTACTTC. Its translation: CASSNRGASEQYF.

The chain carries TRBV7-2 and TRBJ1-6; D might be TRBD1 (6 bases). The ends were cut back, 6 bases at V and 7 bases at J, with 10 bases in the middle. This CDR3 comprises 13 residues. Germline CDR1 and CDR2: SGHTA and FQGNSA. CDR3 protein: CASSVRGNSPLHF. As DNA, the CDR3 is TGTGCCAGCAGTGTCAGGGGAAATTCACCCCTCCACTTT.

This clonotype was seen more than once but under ten times. This chain joins TRBV6-1 and TRBJ2-1; TRBD2 agrees at 12 bases. This CDR3 spans 16 amino acids. Trimming removed 4 bases from V and 4 bases from J; junction bases left unmatched: 5. In germline, CDR1 is MNHNS, CDR2 SASEGT. The CDR3 spells CASSGRTSGAYNEQFF. The CDR3 coding sequence is TGTGCCAGCAGTGGAAGGACTAGCGGGGCATACAATGAGCAGTTCTTC.

This clonotype has at least ten counts. The chain has TRBV12-3 or TRBV12-4 and TRBJ2-1, with a possible D match to TRBD2 (6 bases). The V and J ends lost 0 bases and 2 bases respectively, with 8 bases between them. The CDR3 covers 15 residues. CDR3 nucleotide sequence: TGTGCCAGCAGTTTAGCGGGAGGACCCTACAATGAGCAGTTCTTC. Its protein product is CASSLAGGPYNEQFF.

The chain uses TRBV13 and TRBJ1-2; 8 nucleotides line up with TRBD1. Germline assignment: CDR1 PRHDT and CDR2 FYEKMQ (reference sequence). Germline trimming cut 4 bases from V and 3 bases from J; bases unmatched to any gene: 4. The CDR3 has 14 amino acids. CDR3 loop: CASSYSTGDYGYTF. Written as DNA, the CDR3 is TGTGCCAGCAGCTACTCGACAGGGGACTATGGCTACACCTTC.

This clonotype was detected many times. The chain joins TRBV24-1 to TRBJ1-5, with TRBD1 matching 8 bases. Germline values: CDR1 KGHDR, CDR2 SFDVKD. The CDR3 runs to 15 residues. The ends lost 0 bases at V and 5 bases at J; junction bases unmatched: 2. DNA of the CDR3: TGTGCCACCAGTGATTTGGGACAGGGTGATCAGCCCCAGCATTTT. Residues: CATSDLGQGDQPQHF.

The genes are TRBV4-2 and TRBJ2-5; 7 nucleotides line up with TRBD2. V was clipped by 4 bases and J by 11 bases; unmatched bases: 16. The CDR3 is made up of 15 amino acids. CDR1 LGHNA and CDR2 YNFKEQ come from the germline V gene. The CDR3 loop is CASSPGGTKNNEQYF. DNA of the CDR3: TGTGCCAGCAGCCCGGGCGGGACTAAAAACAATGAGCAGTACTTC.

This clonotype was seen more than once but under ten times. The chain recombines TRBV10-2 with TRBJ1-1, with D perhaps TRBD1 (6 bases). The CDR3 sequence is 16 residues long. Between the trimmed V and J ends, which lost 8 bases and 1 base, there was a span of 20 bases. Per the germline V gene, CDR1 is WSHSY and CDR2 is SAAADI. The CDR3 DNA follows: TGCGCCAGCCTATCTAAATGGGGACAATCGAACACTGAAGCTTTCTTT. Its translation: CASLSKWGQSNTEAFF.

To note about this clonotype: A much larger clone sits a single nucleotide away, making a read error possible. The rearrangement uses TRBV2 and TRBJ2-7; 11 bases are shared with TRBD2. The CDR3 is 15 residues long. Germline V gene sequence: CDR1 SNHLY, CDR2 FYNNEI. CDR3 sequence: CVSSSTSGGSYEQYF. The CDR3 bases are TGTGTCAGCAGCTCCACTAGCGGGGGATCCTACGAGCAGTACTTC.

For this clonotype: This may come from a read error, since a much larger clone is one base off. This chain uses TRBV6-2 or TRBV6-3 with TRBJ2-7; 9 positions agree with TRBD1. CDR1 and CDR2 from the germline V gene are MNHEY and SVGEGT. The CDR3 is 16 residues long. The CDR3 reads CAISWDRASEDYEQYF. As DNA, the CDR3 is TGTGCCATCAGTTGGGACAGGGCTAGCGAGGACTACGAGCAGTACTTC.

On this clonotype: A clone one base away is much larger, so this may be a read error. The chain has TRBV11-3 and TRBJ2-6; a possible D gene is TRBD1 (5 bases). The length of the CDR3 is 13 residues. Germline assignment: CDR1 SGHNT and CDR2 YENEEA. DNA of the CDR3: TGTGCCAGCAGCTTCTCTGGGGCCAACGTCCCGACTTTC. It codes for CASSFSGANVPTF.

This clonotype was found a few times. The chain joins TRBV20-1 to TRBJ1-6, with 11 bases aligning to TRBD1. Germline V gene data show CDR1 as DFQATT and CDR2 as SNEGSKA (reference sequence). The CDR3 loop spans 14 amino acids. Trimming took 5 bases from V and 10 from J; bases not matched to a gene: 7. CDR3 amino acids: CSAHGQGAKSPLHF. CDR3 nucleotides: TGCAGTGCTCATGGACAGGGGGCAAAGTCACCCCTCCACTTT.

This clonotype has just a few counts. The chain carries TRBV18 and TRBJ2-5, with TRBD2 identical over 10 bases. This CDR3 comprises 15 residues. V lost 3 bases and J lost 1; bases outside the gene matches: 2. From germline, CDR1 is KGHSH and CDR2 LQKENI. CDR3 coding DNA: TGTGCCAGCTCACCGGCTAGCGGGAGCCAAGAGACCCAGTACTTC. This sequence encodes CASSPASGSQETQYF.

Worth noting for this clonotype: The junction differs from germline at one of its ends, possibly a read error. The chain employs TRBV6-1 and TRBJ1-5; D is undetermined. The CDR3 totals 12 residues. Looked up from germline, CDR1 is MNHNS and CDR2 is SASEGT. The CDR3, as DNA: TGTGCCAGCAGCGAAGCCCATCAGCCCCAGCATTTT. Translating it yields CASSEAHQPQHF.

The J gene is TRBJ2-7, the V gene TRBV7-8; 10 bases line up with TRBD1. This CDR3 is built from 15 residues. CDR1 and CDR2 from the germline V gene are SGHVS and FQNEAQ. V gave up 4 bases and J gave up 1 base; unmatched junction bases: 4. DNA of the CDR3: TGTGCCAGCAGCTCCGGGACAGGGGTTTCCTACGAGCAGTACTTC. Translating gives CASSSGTGVSYEQYF.

The CDR3 protein is CASENNEQYF. The CDR3 DNA reads TGTGCCAGCGAAAACAATGAGCAGTACTTC. The chain combines TRBV2 with TRBJ2-7, with D unclear. CDR1 is SNHLY and CDR2 is FYNNEI in the germline V gene. The ends were cut back, 8 bases at V and 7 bases at J, with 9 bases in the middle. This CDR3 has 10 residues.

This clonotype was counted at least ten times. The CDR3 DNA reads as TGTGCCAGCAGGGCGGGGGGGACAAATTCACCCCTCCACTTT. It yields the protein CASRAGGTNSPLHF. This sequence joins TRBV11-2 and TRBJ1-6; D perhaps matches TRBD1 (6 bases). This CDR3 has 14 residues. V was cut by 6 bases and J by 7 bases, with 13 bases left in between. CDR1 is SGHAT, CDR2 FQNNGV, per germline.